The 26 T cell receptor beta chains reported below all come from one sample, sequenced in a study of early T cells in non-severe SARS-CoV-2 infection. TCRdb redid the calling of the 5' RACE reads with MiXCR, one entry per CDR3 protein. The sample lists tens of thousands of distinct CDR3 sequences, 6.6% occurring once. The material sequenced was whole blood. Source of these receptors: an adult who was a healthcare worker with PCR-confirmed SARS-CoV-2 infection or an uninfected control (not recorded which).

This clonotype was recorded many times. The chain links TRBV28 to TRBJ1-1, with D hard to call. The V end was cut by 1 base, the J end by 6 bases, with 15 bases between. Germline assignment: CDR1 MDHEN and CDR2 SYDVKM. The CDR3 covers 15 residues. The CDR3 loop is CASSLLSGYRSEAFF. CDR3 DNA sequence: TGTGCCAGCAGTTTATTGTCCGGGTATCGGTCTGAAGCTTTCTTT.

This clonotype was counted ten times or more. The genes are TRBV24-1 and TRBJ1-5; 10 positions match TRBD1. The CDR3 contains 17 residues. V was clipped by 3 bases and J by 2 bases; unmatched bases: 6. Germline CDR1 KGHDR, CDR2 SFDVKD. CDR3 coding DNA: TGTGCCACCAGTGATGGCGGACAGGGGGACCGCAATCAGCCCCAGCATTTT. Amino acid sequence: CATSDGGQGDRNQPQHF.

This clonotype was seen at least ten times. The chain links TRBV7-9 to TRBJ1-1, with a weak D call TRBD1 (6 bases). The CDR3 runs to 14 residues. Germline V gene sequence: CDR1 SEHNR, CDR2 FQNEAQ (reference sequence). V dropped 3 bases and J dropped 4 bases, with 12 bases sitting between them. DNA of the CDR3: TGTGCCAGCAGCTTTCTTGGCAGGGGCACTGAAGCTTTCTTT. Translating it yields CASSFLGRGTEAFF. The complete variable domain, with remaining parts taken from reference TRBV7-9 and TRBJ1-1, reads DTGVSQNPRHKITKRGQNVTFRCDPISEHNRLYWYRQTLGQGPEFLTYFQNEAQLEKSRLLSDRFSAERPKGSFSTLEIQRTEQGDSAMYLCASSFLGRGTEAFFGQGTRLTVV.

This clonotype was detected many times. The J gene is TRBJ2-7, the V gene TRBV7-2, with 11 bases identical to TRBD2. Germline V gene sequence: CDR1 SGHTA, CDR2 FQGNSA. The CDR3 is 14 amino acids. J lost 5 bases, V lost 5 bases, and 5 bases had no gene match. CDR3 in amino acids: CASSLTSGKDEQYF. CDR3 nucleotides: TGTGCCAGCAGCCTGACTAGCGGGAAAGACGAGCAGTACTTC.

The table lists this clonotype with many counts. This chain uses TRBV11-2 with TRBJ2-1; 13 nucleotides match TRBD2. Trimming removed 5 bases from V and 4 bases from J; junction bases left unmatched: 2. The CDR3 covers 15 residues. The V gene's germline CDR1 is SGHAT and CDR2 FQNNGV. CDR3 protein: CASSGLAGVYNEQFF. The CDR3 nucleotides read TGTGCCAGCAGCGGACTAGCGGGGGTTTACAATGAGCAGTTCTTC.

This clonotype was seen just once. A read error may produce the germline difference seen at one junction end. This chain joins TRBV10-3 and TRBJ2-2; tentative D call: TRBD1 (6 bases). CDR3 length: 15 amino acids. The germline V gene encodes CDR1 ENHRY and CDR2 SYGVKD. The CDR3 nucleotides are TGTACCATCAGACTCACAGGGTCGAGCACCGGGGAGCTGTTTTTT. Encoded protein: CTIRLTGSSTGELFF.

This clonotype came up once. This chain links TRBV7-2 with TRBJ1-2; possible D gene TRBD1, 5 bases. V was shortened by 4 bases and J by 4 bases, with 7 bases between the two germline ends. Germline CDR1 and CDR2: SGHTA and FQGNSA. CDR3 length: 12 residues. The CDR3 DNA reads TGTGCCAGCAGCTCCGGGACCTATGGCTACACCTTC. Amino acids: CASSSGTYGYTF.

The rearrangement uses TRBV20-1 and TRBJ2-4; D not resolved. The CDR3 contains 15 residues. Germline V CDR1 and CDR2: DFQATT, SNEGSKA (reference sequence). Trimming left V 2 bases short and J 1 base short, with 12 bases between. Here the CDR3 reads CSARMSSSAKNIQYF. For the CDR3, the DNA is TGCAGTGCTAGAATGAGCAGTTCCGCCAAAAACATTCAGTACTTC.

Comments on this clonotype: A much more abundant neighbour one base away suggests this may be a read error. The V gene is TRBV21-1, the J gene TRBJ2-1; the table's D gene call, TRBD1, was not cross checked with the DNA. TRBV21-1 is marked as a pseudogene. This CDR3 comprises 14 residues. The CDR3 loop reads CSSSTGPGRGEQFF. CDR3 DNA sequence: TGTTCCAGCAGCACGGGTCCCGGACGGGGTGAGCAGTTCTTC.

This chain joins TRBV20-1 and TRBJ1-6; tentative D call: TRBD1 (5 bases). Germline V CDR1 and CDR2: DFQATT, SNEGSKA (reference sequence). CDR3 length: 15 residues. V gave up 4 bases and J gave up 0 bases, with 10 bases separating them. The CDR3 DNA is TGCAGTGCTACTCGACAGAGCTCCTATAATTCACCCCTCCACTTT. Translating gives CSATRQSSYNSPLHF.

This clonotype was seen many times. The genes are TRBV11-2 and TRBJ1-1; the D is unclear. Germline values: CDR1 SGHAT, CDR2 FQNNGV. The CDR3 loop spans 16 amino acids. Trimming shortened V by 5 bases and J by 0 bases, and 16 bases separated the two germline ends. The CDR3 nucleotides read TGTGCCAGCAGCCTGGGAAGTAGAATAATGAACACTGAAGCTTTCTTT. Its translation is CASSLGSRIMNTEAFF.

At least ten counts were recorded for this clonotype. The V and J genes are TRBV12-3 or TRBV12-4 and TRBJ1-4; D is unresolved. V was clipped by 3 bases and J by 6 bases, with 8 bases between them. CDR3 size: 13 residues. The CDR3 region is CASSFSWDEKLFF. The CDR3, as DNA: TGTGCCAGCAGTTTTTCGTGGGATGAAAAACTGTTTTTT.

The sample holds many counts of this clonotype. J is TRBJ2-7 and V is TRBV28, with D uncertain. Germline values: CDR1 MDHEN, CDR2 SYDVKM. The germline V and J ends were trimmed by 1 base and 0 bases, with 10 bases remaining between them. The CDR3 has 15 residues. The CDR3 loop is CASSLSGSLSYEQYF. The CDR3 DNA follows: TGTGCCAGCAGTTTATCGGGCAGTCTCTCCTACGAGCAGTACTTC.

Only a few counts were recorded for this clonotype. V gene TRBV19 combines with J gene TRBJ1-5; TRBD1 aligns across 7 bases. Trimming removed 6 bases from V and 5 bases from J; junction bases left unmatched: 13. This CDR3 is 16 amino acids long. CDR1 is LNHDA and CDR2 is SQIVND in the germline V gene (reference sequence). In DNA, the CDR3 is TGTGCCAGTAGGTTAAGGGACAGTAGTACCGATCAGCCCCAGCATTTT. Amino acids: CASRLRDSSTDQPQHF.

This clonotype was detected ten times or more. The rearrangement uses TRBV24-1 and TRBJ2-2; no definite D call. The V end was cut by 5 bases, the J end by 4 bases, with 7 bases between. This CDR3 is 13 amino acids long. The germline CDR1 and CDR2 sequences are KGHDR and SFDVKD. The CDR3 protein is CATSGSFTGELFF. Here the CDR3 DNA reads TGTGCCACCAGTGGGAGTTTCACCGGGGAGCTGTTTTTT.

In its sample, this clonotype was seen many times. The chain carries TRBV7-9 and TRBJ1-2, with 11 bases matching TRBD1. Germline CDR1 and CDR2: SEHNR and FQNEAQ (reference sequence). The length of the CDR3 is 15 residues. The junction had 8 bases not matched to a gene; V was cut back by 6 bases and J by 5 bases. The CDR3, as DNA: TGTGCCAGCAGTCCCCCGGGACAGGGGGTTTATGGCTACACCTTC. It yields the protein CASSPPGQGVYGYTF.

This clonotype was counted at least ten times. The rearrangement links TRBV19 to TRBJ2-4; 8 nucleotides match TRBD2. This CDR3 is 14 amino acids long. Germline CDR1 reads LNHDA; CDR2 reads SQIVND (reference sequence). J gave up 1 base and V 4 bases, and 0 bases lay outside the gene matches. The CDR3 loop reads CASSSGGAKNIQYF. The CDR3 DNA is TGTGCCAGTAGTAGCGGGGGGGCCAAAAACATTCAGTACTTC.

There are many counts of this clonotype. This chain connects TRBV20-1 to TRBJ2-5; maybe TRBD2 (5 bases). V was trimmed by 3 bases and J by 7 bases, leaving 18 bases between them. The CDR3 has 14 amino acids. CDR1 is DFQATT and CDR2 is SNEGSKA in the germline V gene (reference sequence). CDR3 loop: CSARVRTGKSTQYF. The CDR3 DNA follows: TGCAGTGCTAGGGTCCGGACTGGGAAGTCGACCCAGTACTTC.

The table lists this clonotype with many counts. V usage is TRBV10-3 and J usage is TRBJ2-2; 11 nucleotides line up with TRBD2. V lost 6 bases to trimming and J lost 4 bases; unmatched junction nucleotides: 7. The CDR3 spans 16 residues. Germline V CDR1 and CDR2: ENHRY, SYGVKD. The CDR3 DNA is TGTGCCATCAGGGAGACTAGCGGGGACGTCACCGGGGAGCTGTTTTTT. This gives the protein CAIRETSGDVTGELFF.

This clonotype was detected many times. The V gene is TRBV20-1, the J gene TRBJ2-4, with 7 bases identical to TRBD1. The V and J ends lost 2 bases and 6 bases, in that order; junction bases with no gene match: 7. This CDR3 is 14 amino acids long. Germline CDR1 DFQATT, CDR2 SNEGSKA (reference sequence). In nucleotides, the CDR3 is TGCAGTGCTAGACACCCTACAGGGGCAAACATTCAGTACTTC. It codes for CSARHPTGANIQYF.

This clonotype was counted many times. V usage is TRBV27 and J usage is TRBJ1-5; no firm D call. Germline V gene sequence: CDR1 MNHEY, CDR2 SMNVEV (reference sequence). This CDR3 is 13 amino acids long. V was cut by 0 bases and J by 5 bases, with 5 bases left in between. CDR3 amino acids: CASSLSWDQPQHF. For the CDR3, the DNA is TGTGCCAGCAGTTTATCGTGGGATCAGCCCCAGCATTTT.

This clonotype showed up just once. This chain links TRBV5-1 with TRBJ2-1; 11 bases match TRBD2. This CDR3 has 19 residues. The V and J ends lost 4 bases and 2 bases, in that order; junction bases with no gene match: 14. Germline CDR1 is SGHRS and CDR2 is YFSETQ. CDR3 residues: CASSPGLAVPSRTYNEQFF. The CDR3, as DNA: TGCGCCAGCAGCCCGGGACTAGCGGTTCCCAGCCGCACCTACAATGAGCAGTTCTTC.

This clonotype was counted many times. The chain combines TRBV19 with TRBJ1-1; D not certain. Germline V gene lookup returns CDR1 LNHDA and CDR2 SQIVND (reference sequence). V gave up 5 bases and J gave up 1 base, with 2 bases separating them. The CDR3 is 11 amino acids. The CDR3 is CASSRNTEAFF. CDR3 coding DNA: TGTGCCAGTAGTCGGAACACTGAAGCTTTCTTT. The variable domain in full, completed from reference TRBV19 and TRBJ1-1, reads DGGITQSPKYLFRKEGQNVTLSCEQNLNHDAMYWYRQDPGQGLRLIYYSQIVNDFQKGDIAEGYSVSREKKESFPLTVTSAQKNPTAFYLCASSRNTEAFFGQGTRLTVV.

This clonotype has more than one count but fewer than ten. The V gene is TRBV15, the J gene TRBJ2-2; D may be TRBD1 (6 bases). From germline, CDR1 is LNHNV and CDR2 YYDKDF (reference sequence). The CDR3 sequence is 16 residues long. V gave up 0 bases and J gave up 5 bases, with 13 bases separating them. CDR3 protein: CATSRDRAGETGELFF. DNA of the CDR3: TGTGCCACCAGCAGAGATCGCGCAGGGGAGACCGGGGAGCTGTTTTTT.

Ten or more counts support this clonotype. The rearrangement links TRBV12-3 or TRBV12-4 to TRBJ2-1; TRBD1 might be the D (5 bases). V lost 1 base and J 11 bases, leaving 6 bases between the germline ends. The CDR3 sequence is 11 residues long. The CDR3 nucleotides are TGTGCCAGCAGTTTAGAGGGGAAGCAGTTCTTC. Translation gives CASSLEGKQFF.

Ten or more counts support this clonotype. This chain links TRBV5-1 with TRBJ2-6; the D gene is possibly TRBD1 (5 bases). In germline, CDR1 is SGHRS, CDR2 YFSETQ. Deletions cut 4 bases from V and 1 base from J, with 9 bases between. The CDR3 loop spans 15 amino acids. The CDR3 sequence: CASSLGVSGANVLTF. Here the CDR3 DNA reads TGCGCCAGCAGCCTAGGGGTATCTGGGGCCAACGTCCTGACTTTC.